Sequencing of this TCR beta chain was carried out in a study of T cell responses to AZD1222 COVID-19 vaccine. Study-level results: The donor group comprised mostly white British people and more females; the analysis possibly underestimated clonal diversity. Spike regions recognized by vaccine-associated CD4 TCRs spanned the protein, led by 160-218 and 743-854. Repertoires in all cases were sampled only once the peak T cell response had passed.

Method: immunoSEQ multiplex PCR; TCRdb's copy keeps in-frame clones and lacks some. The sample yields roughly 120,000 clones, 70% to 90% seen once. With 5 bases removed from V and 1 base from J, the gap between germline ends came to 18 bases. Germline CDR1 SEHNR, CDR2 FQNEAQ (reference sequence). The CDR3 covers 18 residues. This clone has only one observation. No antigen is known for it. The chain links TRBV7-9 to TRBJ2-6; D gene uncertain. The clonotype originates from an adult in good health. The specimen was peripheral blood, collected on day 0 of MenACWY control vaccination. Here the CDR3 reads CASSHGRIEGSGANVLTF. CDR3 in DNA: TGTGCCAGCAGCCACGGGCGAATAGAAGGGTCTGGGGCCAACGTCCTGACTTTC. The variable domain in full, with the rest retrieved from reference TRBV7-9 and TRBJ2-6, is DTGVSQNPRHKITKRGQNVTFRCDPISEHNRLYWYRQTLGQGPEFLTYFQNEAQLEKSRLLSDRFSAERPKGSFSTLEIQRTEQGDSAMYLCASSHGRIEGSGANVLTFGAGSRLTVL.